Listed below are T cell receptor beta chains from one sample, sequenced in a study of lymphopenia after photon versus proton radiotherapy. Only in-frame clones appear in the TCRdb table, and some are missing; sequencing was by immunoSEQ multiplex PCR. This table has 50,000 to 60,000 clones, roughly nine tenths appearing once. The input for sequencing was peripheral blood, taken from a patient treated with photon-based radiotherapy. These TCRs come from a woman in her thirties or forties with cholangiocarcinoma. Each CDR3 is given without its conserved first and last residue. The order of the fields is V gene, D gene, J gene, CDR3 protein. D genes are given only for firm matches.

>TRBV25-1|.|TRBJ1-1
ASSPPNTEAF
>TRBV7-9|.|TRBJ2-5
ASSPQMGQETQY
>TRBV2|.|TRBJ1-2
ASSENGYGYT
>TRBV9|TRBD2|TRBJ2-1
ASSVSLAGGTPSYNEQF
>TRBV28|.|TRBJ2-7
ASSRGTPPSYEQY
>TRBV27|.|TRBJ2-6
ASSYAGIGANVLT
>TRBV4-2|TRBD1|TRBJ2-7
ASSRPTGGTLDEQY
>TRBV7-8|TRBD2|TRBJ2-2
ASTQSRRLAGGDTGELF
>TRBV28|TRBD1|TRBJ1-2
ASSPDRVGGYT
>TRBV30|.|TRBJ2-7
AWSPLARLYEQY
>TRBV27|.|TRBJ2-7
ASSPALPYEQY
>TRBV5-1|TRBD1|TRBJ1-2
ASSRTGGDGYT
>TRBV11-1|.|TRBJ2-1
ASSAGPSSYNEQF
>TRBV9|.|TRBJ1-4
ASSRLDGANEKLF
>TRBV29-1|TRBD1|TRBJ1-2
SVVGQGSNYGYT
>TRBV9|TRBD1|TRBJ2-5
ASSPAGGETQY
>TRBV10-3|TRBD2|TRBJ2-1
AISDPPSGGALGNEQF
>TRBV28|.|TRBJ2-7
ASSLGGTYEQY
>TRBV4-2|TRBD2|TRBJ2-1
ASSQYLAGGDNEQF
>TRBV10-3|.|TRBJ2-7
ATQGNGAPEQY
>TRBV7-8|TRBD1|TRBJ2-5
ASSLGYDRASRETQY
>TRBV5-4|TRBD1|TRBJ2-1
ASSLNRQGEQF
>TRBV27|.|TRBJ2-6
ASSFSEGLSGANVLT
>TRBV29-1|.|TRBJ1-4
SVEHGSNEKLF
>TRBV19|.|TRBJ1-2
ASSMDSPNYGYT
>TRBV6-1|.|TRBJ1-6
ASEWGTNSPLH
>TRBV18|.|TRBJ1-1
ASSPNQAVLNTEAF
>TRBV6-5|TRBD1|TRBJ1-2
ASSWDGTGQQA
>TRBV30|TRBD1|TRBJ1-3
AWSATGGFGNTIY
>TRBV6-1|.|TRBJ2-5
ASSGQQETQY
>TRBV6-6|TRBD1|TRBJ1-2
ATKPTGTGDGYT
>TRBV21-1|.|TRBJ1-5
ASSKEAGGNQPQH
>TRBV11-2|TRBD1|TRBJ1-1
ASMGDSNTEAF
>TRBV7-8|.|TRBJ2-2
ASSPRQYPGELF
>TRBV5-1|.|TRBJ1-2
ASSLDQGGYGYT
>TRBV12-5|TRBD1|TRBJ1-2
ASGLGQGGYGYT
>TRBV28|TRBD1|TRBJ1-2
ASSKTGVGYGYT
>TRBV27|TRBD2|TRBJ2-1
ASTVMGRGIDEQF
>TRBV5-8|.|TRBJ1-1
ASSLGVREIFTEAF
>TRBV6-1|TRBD2|TRBJ2-3
ASKAGGRDTQY
>TRBV30|TRBD1|TRBJ2-3
AWRRDRGLTDTQY
>TRBV11-2|.|TRBJ2-4
ASSRLPGLNIQY
>TRBV6-1|.|TRBJ2-7
ASSELLGLGEQY
>TRBV30|.|TRBJ2-2
AWSLGELF